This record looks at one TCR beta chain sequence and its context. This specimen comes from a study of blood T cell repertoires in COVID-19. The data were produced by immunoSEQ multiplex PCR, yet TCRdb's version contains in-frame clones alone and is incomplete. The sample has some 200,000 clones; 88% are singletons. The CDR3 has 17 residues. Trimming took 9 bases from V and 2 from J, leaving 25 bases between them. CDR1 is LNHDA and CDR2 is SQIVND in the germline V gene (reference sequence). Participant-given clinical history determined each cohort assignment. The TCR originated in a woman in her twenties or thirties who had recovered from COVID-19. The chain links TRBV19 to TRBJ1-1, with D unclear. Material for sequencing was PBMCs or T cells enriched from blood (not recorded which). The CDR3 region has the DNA TGTGCCAGCGATTCGACTACCAAGTGGCGGCAAAACACTGAAGCTTTCTTT. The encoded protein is CASDSTTKWRQNTEAFF.